These 32 T cell receptor beta chains were all obtained from the same sample, sequenced in a study of CD8+ T cells in alopecia areata. Sample treatment: oral pan-JAK inhibitor, 5-10 mg twice daily. It was cDNA, reverse transcribed from extracted RNA, that served as the sequencing template. Repertoires were generated with immunoSEQ multiplex PCR, while TCRdb's copy carries only in-frame clones and drops some. This table has around 270,000 clones, more than 45% appearing once. Sequences were derived from CD4+ T cells sorted from blood, sampled at week 24, from a patient treated with tofacitinib. These TCRs come from a human donor with alopecia areata.

The sample holds a few counts of this clone. The rearrangement links TRBV7-9 to TRBJ2-3, with unresolved D. Germline CDR1 SEHNR, CDR2 FQNEAQ (reference sequence). The CDR3 is made up of 12 amino acids. Trimming left V 1 base short and J 5 bases short, with 4 bases between. CDR3 nucleotides: TGTGCCAGCAGCTTAGTGCGAGATACGCAGTATTTT. Protein sequence: CASSLVRDTQYF.

This chain links TRBV23-1 with TRBJ2-1; the D gene is possibly TRBD1 (7 bases). TRBV23-1 belongs to the ORF category, with a function that is uncertain. The CDR3 runs to 17 residues. Trimming removed 2 bases at V and 4 bases at J, with 18 bases between. The CDR3 here is CASSQPAGQRCYNEQFF. CDR3 nucleotide sequence: TGCGCCAGCAGTCAACCGGCGGGACAGAGATGTTACAATGAGCAGTTCTTC.

As to this clone: The same CDR3 is also encoded by other DNA sequences in this sample. The chain carries TRBV29-1 and TRBJ1-1; D gene ambiguous. CDR1 is SQVTM, CDR2 ANQGSEA, per germline. V lost 6 bases and J lost 3, with 8 bases in between. This CDR3 spans 11 amino acids. CDR3 bases: TGCAGCGTAAGACGGTACACTGAAGCTTTCTTT. Its protein product is CSVRRYTEAFF. Based on the CDR3 plus reference TRBV29-1 and TRBJ1-1, the full variable domain is SAVISQKPSRDICQRGTSLTIQCQVDSQVTMMFWYRQQPGQSLTLIATANQGSEATYESGFVIDKFPISRPNLTFSTLTVSNMSPEDSSIYLCSVRRYTEAFFGQGTRLTVV.

This clone came up once. This chain joins TRBV29-1 and TRBJ2-2; 8 bases match TRBD1. The CDR3 runs to 14 residues. V was clipped by 4 bases and J by 7 bases; unmatched bases: 8. Germline-derived CDR1 and CDR2 are SQVTM and ANQGSEA. The CDR3 loop is CSVAFQGAIGELFF. CDR3 sequence (DNA): TGCAGCGTTGCCTTCCAGGGGGCTATCGGGGAGCTGTTTTTT.

The rearrangement uses TRBV4-2 and TRBJ1-2, with 7 nucleotides matching TRBD1. The CDR3 contains 14 residues. Germline trimming cut 0 bases from V and 3 bases from J; bases unmatched to any gene: 1. Germline CDR1 reads LGHNA; CDR2 reads YNFKEQ. This chain's CDR3 is CASSQDGQDYGYTF. In DNA form, the CDR3 reads TGTGCCAGCAGCCAAGATGGACAGGACTATGGCTACACCTTC.

CDR3 nucleotide sequence: TGCAGCGTTTCCCGGGACGGACCCTACGAGCAGTACTTC. Its translation: CSVSRDGPYEQYF. The chain uses TRBV29-1 and TRBJ2-7; D might be TRBD1 or TRBD2, each matching 5 bases. V lost 5 bases, J lost 2 bases, and 13 bases lay in between. The germline CDR1 and CDR2 sequences are SQVTM and ANQGSEA. CDR3 length: 13 amino acids.

In DNA, the CDR3 is TGCGCCAGCAGTGACTATCCCCGGACTAGCGGGTGCTCCTACAATGAGCAGTTCTTC. Residues: CASSDYPRTSGCSYNEQFF. This rearrangement joins TRBV23-1 to TRBJ2-1, with 11 bases identical to TRBD2. TRBV23-1 falls under the ORF class, with uncertain function. J lost 0 bases, V lost 5 bases, and 12 bases had no gene match. This CDR3 is 19 amino acids long.

The gene calls are TRBV7-2 and TRBJ1-1; D is possibly TRBD1 (5 bases). This CDR3 is built from 13 residues. The V and J ends lost 0 bases and 6 bases respectively, with 8 bases between them. Germline loops: CDR1 SGHTA, CDR2 FQGNSA. The CDR3 DNA reads TGTGCCAGCAGCTTAGCGAGGGGCGCTGAAGCTTTCTTT. Translation gives CASSLARGAEAFF.

A few counts support this clone. V usage is TRBV29-1 and J usage is TRBJ1-1; a weak D match, TRBD1 (5 bases). This CDR3 region has 13 residues. Germline V gene sequence: CDR1 SQVTM, CDR2 ANQGSEA. Trimming removed 6 bases from V and 3 bases from J, with 14 bases in between. CDR3 protein: CSVGHRRDTEAFF. Here the CDR3 DNA reads TGCAGCGTAGGACACCGGAGGGACACTGAAGCTTTCTTT. Drawing the rest from reference TRBV29-1 and TRBJ1-1, the complete variable domain is SAVISQKPSRDICQRGTSLTIQCQVDSQVTMMFWYRQQPGQSLTLIATANQGSEATYESGFVIDKFPISRPNLTFSTLTVSNMSPEDSSIYLCSVGHRRDTEAFFGQGTRLTVV.

This clone was counted between two and nine times. The V call is TRBV30, the J call TRBJ1-2, with D hard to call. Between the trimmed V and J ends, which lost 2 bases and 8 bases, there was a span of 18 bases. Per the germline V gene, CDR1 is GTSNPN and CDR2 is SVGIG (reference sequence). The CDR3 spans 14 residues. The DNA for the CDR3 is TGTGCCTGGAGTTTCGGACCGACTCCGGGAGGCTACACCTTC. As protein: CAWSFGPTPGGYTF.

This clone was recorded a few times. V usage is TRBV28 and J usage is TRBJ2-5, with D uncertain. The V gene lost 7 bases and the J gene lost 4 bases, with 13 bases spanning the gap. The CDR3 length is 13 residues. CDR1 MDHEN and CDR2 SYDVKM come from the germline V gene. Written as DNA, the CDR3 is TGTGCCAGCACCACTTCGGGTTTAGAGACCCAGTACTTC. It encodes CASTTSGLETQYF.

J is TRBJ1-2 and V is TRBV5-6, with D uncertain. The CDR3 length is 12 residues. CDR1 and CDR2 from the germline V gene are SGHDT and YYEEEE. Trimming pared 0 bases from V and 7 bases from J, leaving 7 bases between. The DNA for the CDR3 is TGTGCCAGCAGCTTGGCCATCGGTGGCTACACCTTC. Translated: CASSLAIGGYTF.

The chain joins TRBV30 to TRBJ2-3, with D hard to call. With 8 bases removed from V and 0 bases from J, the gap between germline ends came to 15 bases. In germline, CDR1 is GTSNPN, CDR2 SVGIG (reference sequence). CDR3 size: 14 residues. The CDR3 nucleotides read TGTGCCAGAAGTCCCCCAGAGAGCACAGATACGCAGTATTTT. This codes for CARSPPESTDTQYF. Combining the CDR3 with reference TRBV30 and TRBJ2-3 gives the whole variable domain SQTIHQWPATLVQPVGSPLSLECTVEGTSNPNLYWYRQAAGRGLQLLFYSVGIGQISSEVPQNLSASRPQDRQFILSSKKLLLSDSGFYLCARSPPESTDTQYFGPGTRLTVL.

The CDR3 region is CSAKGPWRHTF. As DNA, the CDR3 is TGCAGTGCTAAGGGTCCCTGGCGCCACACCTTC. J is TRBJ1-2 and V is TRBV20-1; no clear D gene. CDR3 size: 11 residues. V lost 4 bases and J lost 12, with 15 bases in between. Germline CDR1 DFQATT, CDR2 SNEGSKA (reference sequence).

The CDR3 DNA reads as TGCGCCAGCAGCCAACCAGGGACAACAAACATTCAGTACTTC. It is translated as CASSQPGTTNIQYF. The chain couples TRBV4-1 to TRBJ2-4, with D possibly matching TRBD1 (6 bases). This CDR3 region has 14 residues. Germline V lookup: CDR1 MGHRA, CDR2 YSYEKL. Trimming pared 2 bases from V and 6 bases from J, leaving 11 bases between.

This clone was counted only a few times. This chain joins TRBV27 and TRBJ2-5; D ambiguous. Germline CDR1 and CDR2: MNHEY and SMNVEV (reference sequence). The CDR3 covers 11 residues. V was pared by 3 bases and J by 5 bases, with 4 bases between. CDR3: CASSFWETQYF. The DNA of the CDR3 is TGTGCCAGCAGTTTTTGGGAGACCCAGTACTTC.

This rearrangement joins TRBV5-1 to TRBJ2-1, with 7 bases identical to TRBD2. Germline V gene sequence: CDR1 SGHRS, CDR2 YFSETQ. There are 15 residues in the CDR3. The V and J ends lost 3 bases and 4 bases, in that order; junction bases with no gene match: 7. This chain's CDR3 is CASSSSGREYNEQFF. CDR3 sequence (DNA): TGCGCCAGCAGCTCCTCAGGGAGGGAATACAATGAGCAGTTCTTC.

The chain recombines TRBV4-3 with TRBJ2-1; D unresolved. The length of the CDR3 is 14 residues. V was trimmed by 4 bases and J by 2 bases, leaving 9 bases between them. Germline lookup yields CDR1 LGHNA and CDR2 YSLEER. The CDR3 loop reads CASSPLIAYNEQFF. DNA of the CDR3: TGCGCCAGCAGCCCCCTAATTGCCTACAATGAGCAGTTCTTC.

The chain links TRBV29-1 to TRBJ2-7; 10 bases line up with TRBD2. This CDR3 has 13 amino acids. With V trimmed by 5 bases and J by 3 bases, 4 bases remained unmatched. The germline CDR1 and CDR2 sequences are SQVTM and ANQGSEA. The CDR3 spells CSVLAGVGYEQYF. In DNA form, the CDR3 reads TGCAGCGTTCTAGCGGGGGTAGGCTACGAGCAGTACTTC.

This chain uses TRBV25-1 with TRBJ2-2, with unresolved D. Trimming left V 8 bases short and J 4 bases short, with 11 bases between. The V gene's germline CDR1 is MGHDK and CDR2 SYGVNS. The CDR3 extends over 13 amino acids. In DNA, the CDR3 is TGTGCCAGCCTCTCGGGTGTCACCGGGGAGCTGTTTTTT. It translates to CASLSGVTGELFF.

This clone has a handful of counts. The V gene is TRBV28, the J gene TRBJ2-1; 7 bases match TRBD2. After removal of 5 bases from V and 3 bases from J, the junction contained 10 bases not matched to a gene. The CDR3 is 16 residues long. Germline CDR1 reads MDHEN; CDR2 reads SYDVKM. CDR3 sequence: CASSSRAGLYYNEQFF. The CDR3 region has the DNA TGTGCCAGCAGTAGCAGAGCGGGACTTTACTACAATGAGCAGTTCTTC. Full variable domain (outside the CDR3, taken from reference TRBV28 and TRBJ2-1): DVKVTQSSRYLVKRTGEKVFLECVQDMDHENMFWYRQDPGLGLRLIYFSYDVKMKEKGDIPEGYSVSREKKERFSLILESASTNQTSMYLCASSSRAGLYYNEQFFGPGTRLTVL.

The table lists this clone with a count of one. The chain couples TRBV5-6 to TRBJ1-4, with 9 positions matching TRBD1. CDR1 SGHDT and CDR2 YYEEEE come from the germline V gene. Trimming took 3 bases from V and 7 from J; bases not matched to a gene: 10. The CDR3 is made up of 16 amino acids. The CDR3 reads CASSSSTGTGTEKLFF. The CDR3 coding sequence is TGTGCCAGCAGCTCTTCAACCGGGACAGGGACTGAAAAACTGTTTTTT. Full variable domain (remainder filled in from reference TRBV5-6 and TRBJ1-4): DAGVTQSPTHLIKTRGQQVTLRCSPKSGHDTVSWYQQALGQGPQFIFQYYEEEERQRGNFPDRFSGHQFPNYSSELNVNALLLGDSALYLCASSSSTGTGTEKLFFGSGTQLSVL.

The rearrangement uses TRBV29-1 and TRBJ2-3; no clear D gene. This CDR3 spans 11 amino acids. V lost 6 bases, J lost 5 bases, and 9 bases lay in between. CDR1 SQVTM and CDR2 ANQGSEA come from the germline V gene. The CDR3 DNA reads TGCAGCGTAATACTGGGAGATACGCAGTATTTT. Protein product: CSVILGDTQYF.

A few counts support this clone. The rearrangement joins TRBV29-1 to TRBJ2-2; 7 bases are shared with TRBD1. V was clipped by 7 bases and J by 3 bases; unmatched bases: 5. Germline V gene data show CDR1 as SQVTM and CDR2 as ANQGSEA. CDR3 length equals 13 residues. The CDR3 sequence: CSAGQAHTGELFF. The CDR3 DNA sequence: TGCAGCGCCGGACAGGCCCACACCGGGGAGCTGTTTTTT.

This chain links TRBV10-3 with TRBJ1-1; D call uncertain. Germline-derived CDR1 and CDR2 are ENHRY and SYGVKD. The CDR3 has 12 residues. V lost 4 bases, J lost 2 bases, and 5 bases lay in between. The CDR3 nucleotides are TGTGCCATCAGTGCGTACAACACTGAAGCTTTCTTT. The encoded protein is CAISAYNTEAFF.

This chain joins TRBV4-3 and TRBJ1-1, with D possibly being TRBD1 (5 bases). The CDR3 consists of 12 residues. V was shortened by 0 bases and J by 11 bases, with 10 bases between the two germline ends. Germline CDR1 is LGHNA and CDR2 is YSLEER. In DNA, the CDR3 is TGCGCCAGCAGCCAAGAAGGGGCGGATGCTTTCTTT. It encodes CASSQEGADAFF.

This clone was observed a few times. The gene calls are TRBV20-1 and TRBJ1-2; unclear D gene. The V end was cut by 3 bases, the J end by 7 bases, with 3 bases between. Germline values: CDR1 DFQATT, CDR2 SNEGSKA (reference sequence). This CDR3 is built from 9 residues. This CDR3 reads CSASFGYTF. The CDR3 DNA is TGCAGTGCTAGCTTTGGCTACACCTTC.

As concerns this clone: No conserved phenylalanine or tryptophan is present at the end of the CDR3, so a read error is the likely explanation. The CDR3 DNA is TGTGCCAGCAGTTTACCGGGGGCAGCTAACTATGGCTACACCATC. This codes for CASSLPGAANYGYTI. This chain uses TRBV28 with TRBJ1-2, with a possible D match to TRBD1 (6 bases). Germline V gene data show CDR1 as MDHEN and CDR2 as SYDVKM. The V end was cut by 2 bases, the J end by 0 bases, with 10 bases between. The CDR3 length is 15 residues.

This clone was recorded a few times. The V and J genes are TRBV29-1 and TRBJ2-1; 7 nucleotides line up with TRBD1. V shed 7 bases and J 1 base; nucleotides not matched to a gene: 7. This CDR3 region has 14 residues. Germline CDR1 and CDR2: SQVTM and ANQGSEA. The CDR3 protein is CSALDRASYNEQFF. The CDR3, as DNA: TGCAGCGCCTTAGACAGGGCGTCCTACAATGAGCAGTTCTTC.

V is TRBV5-4 and J is TRBJ2-3; 10 bases fit TRBD2. The J segment lost 4 bases and the V segment lost 4 bases, leaving 6 bases of the junction unmatched. The V gene's germline CDR1 is SGHNT and CDR2 YYREEE (reference sequence). The length of the CDR3 is 15 residues. The CDR3 loop is CASSHQLAGSDTQYF. Written as DNA, the CDR3 is TGTGCCAGCAGCCATCAACTAGCGGGGTCAGATACGCAGTATTTT.

The sample holds a few counts of this clone. The chain uses TRBV10-3 and TRBJ2-7, with D maybe TRBD1 (6 bases). Germline V gives CDR1 ENHRY, CDR2 SYGVKD. The V and J ends lost 9 bases and 0 bases respectively, with 12 bases between them. The CDR3 runs to 13 residues. CDR3 in DNA: TGTGCCATGGGACACTCAATCTCCTACGAGCAGTACTTC. It translates to CAMGHSISYEQYF.

The chain uses TRBV5-6 and TRBJ2-6; D not certain. Germline CDR1 SGHDT, CDR2 YYEEEE. Trimming pared 6 bases from V and 0 bases from J, leaving 16 bases between. This CDR3 has 17 amino acids. CDR3 sequence reads: CASIPPAVSSGANVLTF. The CDR3 DNA sequence: TGTGCCAGCATCCCCCCGGCAGTGAGCTCTGGGGCCAACGTCCTGACTTTC.